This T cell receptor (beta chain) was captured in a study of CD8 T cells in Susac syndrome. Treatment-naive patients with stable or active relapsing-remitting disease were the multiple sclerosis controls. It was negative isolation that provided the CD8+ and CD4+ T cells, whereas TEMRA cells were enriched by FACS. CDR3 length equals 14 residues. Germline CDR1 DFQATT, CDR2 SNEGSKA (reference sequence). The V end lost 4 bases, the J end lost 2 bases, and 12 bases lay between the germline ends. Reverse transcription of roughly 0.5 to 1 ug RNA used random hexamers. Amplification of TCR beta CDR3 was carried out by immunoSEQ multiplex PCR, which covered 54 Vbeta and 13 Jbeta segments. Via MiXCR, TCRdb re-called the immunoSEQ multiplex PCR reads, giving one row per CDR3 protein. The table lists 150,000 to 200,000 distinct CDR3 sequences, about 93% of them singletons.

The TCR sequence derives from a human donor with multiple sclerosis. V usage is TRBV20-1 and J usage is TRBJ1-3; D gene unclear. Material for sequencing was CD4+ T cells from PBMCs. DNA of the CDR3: TGCAGTGCTAACCCGTCCGGGGCTGGAAACACCATATATTTT. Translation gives CSANPSGAGNTIYF.